The 7 T cell receptor beta chains listed next were all sequenced from one sample in a study of CD8 T cells in Susac syndrome. After extraction with the RNeasy kit, about 0.45 to 1 ug of the RNA was reverse transcribed using random hexamers. TCRdb itself ran the immunoSEQ multiplex PCR reads through MiXCR, one entry per CDR3 protein. Seen here are 71,000 or so distinct CDR3 sequences, 85% to 95% observed once, and the top ten hold about 0.15%. The sample comprised CD4+ T cells from PBMCs. The receptors come from a human donor with Susac syndrome.

The V and J genes are TRBV20-1 and TRBJ1-2; D not resolved. The CDR3 sequence is 12 residues long. Germline V gene lookup returns CDR1 DFQATT and CDR2 SNEGSKA (reference sequence). Trimming left V 2 bases short and J 2 bases short, with 6 bases between. The CDR3 reads CSARNSNYGYTF. The CDR3 bases are TGCAGTGCTAGAAACAGCAACTATGGCTACACCTTC.

DNA of the CDR3: TGTGCCAGCAGTAAAGAGGCTCAGCCCCAGCATTTT. Its protein is CASSKEAQPQHF. The chain couples TRBV28 to TRBJ1-5; D is undetermined. The CDR3 consists of 12 residues. Germline V CDR1 and CDR2: MDHEN, SYDVKM. Deletions cut 5 bases from V and 6 bases from J, with 8 bases between.

The chain is built from TRBV12-3 or TRBV12-4 and TRBJ2-7; 11 bases line up with TRBD1. CDR3 length equals 15 residues. J lost 7 bases, V lost 4 bases, and 9 bases had no gene match. CDR3 in amino acids: CASSSTGTGGSEQYF. The DNA of the CDR3 is TGTGCCAGCAGTTCGACCGGGACAGGGGGAAGTGAGCAGTACTTC.

The gene calls are TRBV20-1 and TRBJ2-2; TRBD1 matches 9 bases. CDR1 DFQATT and CDR2 SNEGSKA come from the germline V gene (reference sequence). The CDR3 has 17 residues. The J segment lost 2 bases and the V segment lost 4 bases, leaving 11 bases of the junction unmatched. The CDR3 bases are TGCAGTGCTACGCCTTCACAGGGGGCAACCAACACCGGGGAGCTGTTTTTT. This codes for CSATPSQGATNTGELFF.

This rearrangement joins TRBV28 to TRBJ1-4, with unresolved D. Germline loops: CDR1 MDHEN, CDR2 SYDVKM. The V and J ends lost 8 bases and 0 bases respectively, with 7 bases between them. This CDR3 region has 13 residues. In nucleotides, the CDR3 is TGTGCCAGCCAGAGTTCAACTAATGAAAAACTGTTTTTT. This sequence encodes CASQSSTNEKLFF.

The V call is TRBV7-8, the J call TRBJ1-6, with D uncertain. V lost 3 bases to trimming and J lost 9 bases, with 12 bases between them. The CDR3 has 14 amino acids. CDR1 and CDR2 (germline): SGHVS, FQNEAQ. CDR3 region: CASSFPTAGSPLHF. Here the CDR3 DNA reads TGTGCCAGCAGCTTTCCAACGGCCGGTTCACCCCTCCACTTT.

The chain links TRBV24-1 to TRBJ2-1; TRBD2 aligns across 11 bases. With 4 bases clipped from V and 5 bases from J, the junction kept 6 bases outside the gene matches. From germline, CDR1 is KGHDR and CDR2 SFDVKD. The CDR3 is 16 residues long. In DNA, the CDR3 is TGTGCCACCAGTGACCCGAAGGGACTAGCGGACAATGAGCAGTTCTTC. Protein: CATSDPKGLADNEQFF.